What follows is one T cell receptor (beta chain) and its context. MiXCR, applied by TCRdb to the RT-PCR reads, yields one record per CDR3 protein. The sample lists about 680,000 distinct CDR3 sequences; over 12% were seen once. The CDR3 has 13 residues. Germline loops: CDR1 MNHEY, CDR2 SVGEGT. V was clipped by 6 bases and J by 0 bases, with 8 bases between them. This chain links TRBV6-2 or TRBV6-3 with TRBJ1-1; the D is unclear. The specimen was memory CD4+ T cells from blood. The receptor comes from a female donor in good health, serving as a healthy control. The CDR3 is CASSGIMNTEAFF. In DNA, the CDR3 is TGTGCCAGCAGCGGAATAATGAACACTGAAGCTTTCTTT.